This T cell receptor (beta chain) was recorded in a study of blood T cell repertoires in COVID-19. CDR3 length equals 18 residues. The J segment lost 0 bases and the V segment lost 5 bases, leaving 9 bases of the junction unmatched. Germline V gene lookup returns CDR1 MNHEY and CDR2 SVGEGT. Here immunoSEQ multiplex PCR was the method, and the copy in TCRdb shows in-frame clones only, minus some. The sample lists 250,000 or so clones, approximately 90% occurring once. The genes are TRBV6-2 or TRBV6-3 and TRBJ2-3, with TRBD2 matching over 12 bases. This TCR was sampled from a woman aged 25 to 39 with acute COVID-19. The material sequenced was PBMCs or T cells enriched from blood (not recorded which). CDR3 DNA sequence: TGTGCCAGCAGTAACCTAGCGGGAGGGTCCCTGAGCACAGATACGCAGTATTTT. This translates into CASSNLAGGSLSTDTQYF.